These 11 T cell receptor beta chains were all obtained from the same sample, sequenced in a study of CD8 T cells in ankylosing spondylitis. TCRdb passed the 5' RACE reads through MiXCR, listing each CDR3 protein once. Found here are about 250,000 distinct CDR3 sequences, 24% of them singletons; the top ten hold 0.5% to 0.75%. Sequencing used blood, either unsorted or a sorted T cell fraction (not recorded which). The receptors stem from a male donor with ankylosing spondylitis or in good health (not recorded which).

This clonotype was seen many times. This chain uses TRBV12-3 or TRBV12-4 with TRBJ2-7; D tentatively reads TRBD1 or TRBD2 (5 bases each). The CDR3 has 14 amino acids. V lost 6 bases and J 2 bases, leaving 14 bases between the germline ends. The CDR3 DNA follows: TGTGCCAGCAGAACCACCGGGGCTGCCTACGAGCAGTACTTC. It codes for CASRTTGAAYEQYF.

In this sample, this clonotype turned up a few times. This chain links TRBV10-3 with TRBJ2-6, with 8 positions matching TRBD1. Per the germline V gene, CDR1 is ENHRY and CDR2 is SYGVKD. V gave up 3 bases and J gave up 3 bases; unmatched junction bases: 13. This CDR3 is 19 amino acids long. The CDR3 reads CAISDRAGGVRIGANVLTF. The CDR3 nucleotides are TGTGCCATCAGTGACCGCGCAGGGGGCGTTAGGATTGGGGCCAACGTCCTGACTTTC.

This clonotype was recorded at least ten times. This rearrangement joins TRBV5-1 to TRBJ2-3; D remains ambiguous. Germline V gene sequence: CDR1 SGHRS, CDR2 YFSETQ. Trimming took 0 bases from V and 1 from J, leaving 9 bases between them. CDR3 length: 15 residues. CDR3 loop: CASSLDGYRTDTQYF. CDR3 nucleotides: TGCGCCAGCAGCTTGGATGGCTACCGCACAGATACGCAGTATTTT.

The table lists this clonotype with many counts. The V and J genes are TRBV20-1 and TRBJ1-5; possible D gene TRBD1, 6 bases. V shed 0 bases and J shed 6 bases, with 15 bases lying between them. The CDR3 length is 15 residues. CDR1 is DFQATT and CDR2 is SNEGSKA in the germline V gene (reference sequence). This chain's CDR3 is CSARDTGGQGQPQHF. The CDR3 nucleotides read TGCAGTGCTAGAGATACCGGGGGGCAGGGTCAGCCCCAGCATTTT.

The CDR3 bases are TGTGCCAGCAGTTACCCCGTCCAAAGCTACAGGGGGGAGACCCAGTACTTC. Its protein product is CASSYPVQSYRGETQYF. V usage is TRBV6-5 and J usage is TRBJ2-5, with TRBD1 matching 8 bases. In germline, CDR1 is MNHEY, CDR2 SVGAGI. The CDR3 covers 17 residues. V shed 2 bases, J shed 5 bases, and the junction held 13 bases outside the gene matches.

This clonotype was detected many times. The chain carries TRBV24-1 and TRBJ2-5; TRBD2 is a possible D gene (6 bases). V was pared by 9 bases and J by 5 bases, with 12 bases between. Germline V gene data show CDR1 as KGHDR and CDR2 as SFDVKD. The length of the CDR3 is 12 residues. CDR3 DNA sequence: TGTGCCACCTCGGAGGGCCGGGAGACCCAGTACTTC. Translating it yields CATSEGRETQYF.

This clonotype was observed a handful of times. This chain joins TRBV12-3 or TRBV12-4 and TRBJ1-5, with D unresolved. Trimming shortened V by 2 bases and J by 3 bases, and 5 bases separated the two germline ends. This CDR3 region has 13 residues. The CDR3, as DNA: TGTGCCAGCAGTTTACAGGACAATCAGCCCCAGCATTTT. It translates to CASSLQDNQPQHF.

As for this clonotype: A junction end diverges from the germline sequence, so it may reflect a read error. CDR3 in DNA: TGTGCCATCAGCCCTAACCTGGGACTAGCGGGGGGGCGTACTGAGCAGTTCTTC. Its protein product is CAISPNLGLAGGRTEQFF. The chain uses TRBV3-1 and TRBJ2-1; 16 bases map to TRBD2. Germline lookup yields CDR1 LGHDT and CDR2 YNNKEL (reference sequence). The CDR3 contains 18 residues.

This clonotype was seen many times. The chain carries TRBV11-1 and TRBJ2-1, with TRBD2 matching over 9 bases. Germline CDR1 is SGHAT and CDR2 is FQDESV (reference sequence). The trim removed 5 bases at V and 5 bases at J, leaving 10 bases unmatched. CDR3 length equals 16 residues. Written as DNA, the CDR3 is TGTGCCAGCAGCCCGGGCTTGGCTAGCGGGGACAATGAGCAGTTCTTC. This codes for CASSPGLASGDNEQFF. Supplemented by reference TRBV11-1 and TRBJ2-1, the full variable domain reads EAEVAQSPRYKITEKSQAVAFWCDPISGHATLYWYRQILGQGPELLVQFQDESVVDDSQLPKDRFSAERLKGVDSTLKIQPAELGDSAMYLCASSPGLASGDNEQFFGPGTRLTVL.

The chain has TRBV20-1 and TRBJ2-2; 8 nucleotides align to TRBD1. CDR1 and CDR2 (germline): DFQATT, SNEGSKA (reference sequence). This CDR3 comprises 14 residues. V gave up 3 bases and J gave up 6 bases; unmatched junction bases: 6. CDR3 sequence reads: CSASVQGEAGELFF. The CDR3, as DNA: TGCAGTGCTAGTGTACAGGGGGAGGCCGGGGAGCTGTTTTTT.

Many counts were recorded for this clonotype. V usage is TRBV5-1 and J usage is TRBJ2-5; 10 nucleotides line up with TRBD2. CDR1 is SGHRS and CDR2 is YFSETQ in the germline V gene. The V and J ends lost 2 bases and 4 bases, in that order; junction bases with no gene match: 5. This CDR3 region has 15 residues. This chain's CDR3 is CASSFNSGGRETQYF. In nucleotides, the CDR3 is TGCGCCAGCAGCTTCAATAGCGGGGGGCGAGAGACCCAGTACTTC.